A selection of T cell receptor beta chains follows, all from one sample in a study of CD8 T cells in ankylosing spondylitis. MiXCR, run by TCRdb on the 5' RACE reads, gives a single entry per CDR3 protein. The sample has about 130,000 distinct CDR3 sequences, approximately 14% seen once. Sequencing used blood, either unsorted or a sorted T cell fraction (not recorded which). These receptors came from a female donor with ankylosing spondylitis or in good health (not recorded which). The CDR3 runs from the conserved cysteine through the conserved F or W. The order of the fields is J gene, D gene, clone size, V gene, CDR3 protein, CDR3 DNA. A D gene is named only where the DNA matches it firmly. Size is omitted from some rows. Given values are once, few, many or a class for expanded clones.

TRBJ2-3 | - | few | TRBV20-1 | CSADPGDTQYF | TGCAGTGCCGACCCCGGGGATACGCAGTATTTT
TRBJ2-4 | - | few | TRBV7-9 | CASSSLQSYIQYF | TGTGCCAGCAGCTCTCTACAGTCCTACATTCAGTACTTC
TRBJ1-1 | - | - | TRBV5-1 | CASSLVARMNTEAFF | TGCGCCAGCAGCTTGGTGGCACGGATGAACACTGAAGCTTTCTTT
TRBJ2-2 | - | many | TRBV7-2 | CASSQYTGELFF | TGTGCCAGCAGCCAGTACACCGGGGAGCTGTTTTTT
TRBJ1-2 | - | - | TRBV12-3/TRBV12-4 | CASSLRGWHGYTF | TGTGCCAGCAGTTTAAGAGGGTGGCATGGCTACACCTTC
TRBJ2-5 | - | few | TRBV19 | CASNPAPGETQYF | TGTGCCAGTAACCCCGCCCCTGGGGAGACCCAGTACTTC
TRBJ2-3 | - | - | TRBV30 | CARSGVSTDTQYF | TGTGCCCGGTCGGGGGTCAGCACAGATACGCAGTATTTT
TRBJ1-1 | - | many | TRBV5-1 | CASSPTGTEAFF | TGCGCCAGCAGCCCAACAGGAACTGAAGCTTTCTTT
TRBJ1-2 | - | few | TRBV19 | CASTSGPENNYGYTF | TGTGCCAGTACCAGCGGGCCAGAAAATAACTATGGCTACACCTTC
TRBJ2-2 | TRBD1 | - | TRBV10-2 | CATQSRTGGTGELFF | TGCGCCACCCAATCGCGGACAGGGGGTACCGGGGAGCTGTTTTTT
TRBJ2-1 | TRBD2 | - | TRBV9 | CASSVGAGGKYNKQFF | TGTGCCAGCAGCGTAGGGGCGGGGGGAAAGTACAATAAGCAGTTCTTC
TRBJ2-5 | TRBD1 | many | TRBV29-1 | CSALQGAVSGTQYF | TGCAGCGCTCTTCAGGGGGCGGTCTCGGGGACCCAGTACTTC
TRBJ2-2 | - | - | TRBV10-3 | CAISGGSGGLFF | TGTGCCATCAGTGGGGGATCCGGGGGGCTGTTTTTT
TRBJ2-2 | TRBD2 | few | TRBV5-1 | CASSLAATSGSTGELFF | TGCGCCAGCAGCTTGGCCGCGACTAGCGGGAGTACCGGGGAGCTGTTTTTT
TRBJ1-1 | - | - | TRBV14 | CASSQVMNTEAFF | TGTGCCAGCAGCCAAGTCATGAACACTGAAGCTTTCTTT
TRBJ2-5 | - | - | TRBV7-9 | CASSPGLFNIQETQYF | TGTGCCAGCAGCCCCGGGCTGTTCAATATCCAAGAGACCCAGTACTTC
TRBJ2-7 | TRBD2 | few | TRBV7-9 | CASSLARTSNSFGEQYF | TGTGCCAGCAGCTTAGCCAGGACTAGCAATAGCTTCGGCGAGCAGTACTTC
TRBJ2-3 | - | - | TRBV10-3 | CAISDTGTISQYF | TGTGCCATCAGTGATACAGGGACGATTTCGCAGTATTTT
TRBJ1-2 | - | many | TRBV29-1 | CSVGTLPFSYGYTF | TGCAGCGTAGGGACGCTCCCATTCTCCTATGGCTACACCTTC
TRBJ2-1 | - | - | TRBV11-2 | CASSSWGPHRYEQFF | TGTGCCAGCAGCTCTTGGGGGCCACATCGGTATGAGCAGTTCTTC
TRBJ2-3 | - | many | TRBV20-1 | CSARGPSTDTQYF | TGCAGTGCCCGGGGCCCTAGCACAGATACGCAGTATTTT
TRBJ2-3 | TRBD2 | - | TRBV5-1 | CASSLEAGGGRDTQYF | TGCGCCAGCAGCTTGGAAGCGGGGGGGGGCCGAGATACGCAGTATTTT
TRBJ1-6 | TRBD1 | few | TRBV28 | CASSSHLGGTVNSPLHF | TGTGCCAGCAGTTCCCATCTTGGCGGGACAGTGAATTCACCCCTCCACTTT
TRBJ2-5 | TRBD2 | - | TRBV7-9 | CASSLGPSGSGQETQYF | TGTGCCAGCAGCTTAGGTCCTAGCGGGAGTGGACAAGAGACCCAGTACTTC
TRBJ2-5 | - | - | TRBV10-3 | CAISTGQETQYF | TGTGCCATCAGTACTGGACAAGAGACCCAGTACTTC
TRBJ2-3 | TRBD2 | many | TRBV20-1 | CSVDSGGVDTQYF | TGCAGTGTAGATAGCGGGGGGGTAGATACGCAGTATTTT
TRBJ2-2 | TRBD1 | many | TRBV9 | CASSLTGPNTGELFF | TGCGCCAGCAGCTTGACAGGGCCCAACACCGGGGAGCTGTTTTTT